The 32 T cell receptor beta chains below come from one sample, sequenced in a study of identifying expanded T cells in peripheral blood. TCRdb's table, derived via immunoSEQ multiplex PCR, lists solely in-frame clones and lacks some. Among about 110,000 clones listed, about 87% were seen once. Sample: blood. The receptor set was obtained from a person aged 18 to 75 in good health.

This clone is a singleton in its sample. The chain links TRBV2 to TRBJ2-7, with D perhaps being TRBD1 or TRBD2 (5 bases each). Trimming took off 7 bases at V and 0 bases at J, with 13 bases between the two ends. The germline gives CDR1 SNHLY, CDR2 FYNNEI. The CDR3 loop spans 14 amino acids. CDR3 sequence: CASTRDESSYEQYF. The CDR3 nucleotides are TGTGCCAGCACAAGGGACGAGAGCTCCTACGAGCAGTACTTC.

The chain carries TRBV5-5 and TRBJ1-2; no firm D call. CDR1 and CDR2 from the germline V gene are SGHKS and YYEKEE (reference sequence). This CDR3 has 13 amino acids. V was trimmed by 4 bases and J by 7 bases, leaving 14 bases between them. Here the CDR3 DNA reads TGTGCCAGCAGCCCGGGAGGCGTTGGTGGCTACACCTTC. Its protein product is CASSPGGVGGYTF.

The chain has TRBV5-8 and TRBJ2-7; 8 bases fit TRBD1. The germline V gene encodes CDR1 SGHTS and CDR2 YDEGEE. After removal of 1 base from V and 2 bases from J, the junction contained 5 bases not matched to a gene. The CDR3 has 15 amino acids. CDR3 in amino acids: CASSLSYRGTYEQYF. The CDR3 DNA sequence: TGTGCCAGCAGCTTGTCCTACAGGGGGACCTACGAGCAGTACTTC.

This clone has only one observation. The CDR3 is CASSQARDSRGDTQYF. Here the CDR3 DNA reads TGTGCCAGCAGCCAGGCTAGGGACTCCCGGGGAGATACGCAGTATTTT. The gene calls are TRBV4-2 and TRBJ2-3; possibly TRBD2 for D (6 bases). From germline, CDR1 is LGHNA and CDR2 YNFKEQ. The CDR3 extends over 16 amino acids. The V gene lost 3 bases and the J gene lost 5 bases, with 18 bases spanning the gap.

The chain employs TRBV9 and TRBJ2-1; D is unclear. Germline V gene data show CDR1 as SGDLS and CDR2 as YYNGEE. The CDR3 has 14 residues. Trimming stripped 0 bases from V and 0 bases from J, with 4 bases between. CDR3 loop: CASSVARSYNEQFF. CDR3 sequence (DNA): TGTGCCAGCAGCGTAGCCCGCTCCTACAATGAGCAGTTCTTC.

The chain employs TRBV7-8 and TRBJ2-5, with TRBD2 matching over 9 bases. CDR3 length: 16 amino acids. V lost 4 bases to trimming and J lost 4 bases; unmatched junction nucleotides: 10. Germline V gives CDR1 SGHVS, CDR2 FQNEAQ. The CDR3 DNA sequence: TGTGCCAGCAGCTCCTCGCGCGGGAGGGCCGGAGAGACCCAGTACTTC. This encodes CASSSSRGRAGETQYF.

The rearrangement joins TRBV6-1 to TRBJ2-5; no clear D. Germline V gene sequence: CDR1 MNHNS, CDR2 SASEGT. Between the trimmed V and J ends, which lost 6 bases and 2 bases, there was a span of 10 bases. There are 13 residues in the CDR3. CDR3 loop: CASRWIVQETQYF. Written as DNA, the CDR3 is TGTGCCAGCAGGTGGATCGTTCAAGAGACCCAGTACTTC.

The chain is built from TRBV18 and TRBJ2-3; D is perhaps TRBD1 (6 bases). The V and J ends lost 3 bases and 0 bases respectively, with 10 bases between them. This CDR3 is built from 15 residues. CDR1 and CDR2 (germline): KGHSH, LQKENI. DNA for the CDR3: TGTGCCAGCTCACCGGGGGCGGTGAGCACAGATACGCAGTATTTT. Encoded protein: CASSPGAVSTDTQYF.

The gene calls are TRBV7-7 and TRBJ2-5, with TRBD2 matching over 13 bases. The germline V gene has CDR1 SSHAT and CDR2 FNYEAQ (reference sequence). The J segment lost 5 bases and the V segment lost 5 bases, leaving 8 bases of the junction unmatched. The CDR3 length is 16 residues. The CDR3 protein is CASSPGTSGKGETQYF. The DNA of the CDR3 is TGTGCCAGCAGCCCAGGGACTAGCGGGAAAGGGGAGACCCAGTACTTC. Looking up the rest from reference TRBV7-7 and TRBJ2-5 gives the full variable domain: GAGVSQSPRYKVTKRGQDVTLRCDPISSHATLYWYQQALGQGPEFLTYFNYEAQPDKSGLPSDRFSAERPEGSISTLTIQRTEQRDSAMYRCASSPGTSGKGETQYFGPGTRLLVL.

This clone came up once. This chain connects TRBV5-1 to TRBJ2-7, with no clear D. V lost 0 bases to trimming and J lost 2 bases, with 9 bases between them. The CDR3 is 14 residues long. Germline V lookup: CDR1 SGHRS, CDR2 YFSETQ. The CDR3 sequence is CASSLEAPTYEQYF. The DNA for the CDR3 is TGCGCCAGCAGCTTGGAAGCGCCAACCTACGAGCAGTACTTC.

This rearrangement joins TRBV7-6 to TRBJ1-5, with D possibly matching TRBD1 (5 bases). Germline V lookup: CDR1 SGHVS, CDR2 FNYEAQ. Trimming stripped 3 bases from V and 5 bases from J, with 8 bases between. CDR3 length equals 13 residues. CDR3 residues: CASSLGGDQPQHF. The CDR3 region has the DNA TGTGCCAGCAGCTTGGGGGGGGATCAGCCCCAGCATTTT.

The chain employs TRBV10-1 and TRBJ1-1; 9 nucleotides agree with TRBD1. From germline, CDR1 is WNHNN and CDR2 SYGVQD (reference sequence). J gave up 5 bases and V 3 bases, and 7 bases lay outside the gene matches. This CDR3 contains 15 residues. The CDR3 coding sequence is TGCGCCAGCAGTGACTCCCACAGGGGGCTGACTGAAGCTTTCTTT. Translation gives CASSDSHRGLTEAFF.

This chain's CDR3 is CASSPGTGSSNYGYTF. In nucleotides, the CDR3 is TGCGCCAGTTCTCCCGGGACAGGCTCCTCTAACTATGGCTACACCTTC. The chain employs TRBV5-1 and TRBJ1-2; 8 bases align to TRBD1. Losses at the gene ends were 8 bases for V and 0 bases for J; bases not matched to a gene: 12. Germline CDR1 SGHRS, CDR2 YFSETQ. This CDR3 comprises 16 residues.

This chain joins TRBV28 and TRBJ2-7; 8 bases are shared with TRBD2. The germline V gene encodes CDR1 MDHEN and CDR2 SYDVKM. V lost 6 bases, J lost 2 bases, and 9 bases stayed unmatched. The CDR3 is 15 residues long. DNA for the CDR3: TGTGCCAGCAGACCCGGGGGGGATGGCACCTACGAGCAGTACTTC. Residues: CASRPGGDGTYEQYF. Using reference TRBV28 and TRBJ2-7 for the parts outside the CDR3, the full variable domain is DVKVTQSSRYLVKRTGEKVFLECVQDMDHENMFWYRQDPGLGLRLIYFSYDVKMKEKGDIPEGYSVSREKKERFSLILESASTNQTSMYLCASRPGGDGTYEQYFGPGTRLTVT.

This chain joins TRBV7-3 and TRBJ1-4; D is perhaps TRBD1 (6 bases). CDR1 and CDR2 from the germline V gene are SGHTA and FQGTGA. Trimming pared 1 base from V and 8 bases from J, leaving 14 bases between. This CDR3 contains 15 residues. The CDR3 DNA reads TGTGCCAGCAGCTTAAGGGGGGCAAGGGAAGAAAAACTGTTTTTT. Its protein product is CASSLRGAREEKLFF.

The chain uses TRBV11-2 and TRBJ2-7; 8 bases fit TRBD1. V shed 4 bases and J 7 bases; nucleotides not matched to a gene: 6. The CDR3 runs to 13 residues. CDR1 SGHAT and CDR2 FQNNGV come from the germline V gene. For the CDR3, the DNA is TGTGCCAGCAGCTCTTTAACAGGGGGGGAGCAGTACTTC. It codes for CASSSLTGGEQYF. Drawing the rest from reference TRBV11-2 and TRBJ2-7, the complete variable domain is EAGVAQSPRYKIIEKRQSVAFWCNPISGHATLYWYQQILGQGPKLLIQFQNNGVVDDSQLPKDRFSAERLKGVDSTLKIQPAKLEDSAVYLCASSSLTGGEQYFGPGTRLTVT.

The gene calls are TRBV2 and TRBJ1-3; possibly TRBD1 for D (5 bases). Germline CDR1 is SNHLY and CDR2 is FYNNEI. The CDR3 runs to 16 residues. The germline V and J ends were trimmed by 8 bases and 2 bases, with 19 bases remaining between them. The CDR3 spells CASLPQGIGAGNTIYF. CDR3 coding DNA: TGTGCCAGCCTACCCCAGGGCATAGGGGCTGGAAACACCATATATTTT.

This rearrangement joins TRBV7-9 to TRBJ2-1; D could derive from TRBD1 or TRBD2 (5 bases each). The CDR3 has 14 residues. Germline loops: CDR1 SEHNR, CDR2 FQNEAQ (reference sequence). The V end was cut by 2 bases, the J end by 13 bases, with 18 bases between. CDR3 coding DNA: TGTGCCAGCAGCTTACAGGGTGGGGGACGGGAACAGTTCTTC. Its protein is CASSLQGGGREQFF.

CDR3 sequence (DNA): TGCAGTGCGGGACAGTCCTACGAGCAGTACTTC. Translation gives CSAGQSYEQYF. J is TRBJ2-7 and V is TRBV20-1; 7 positions agree with TRBD1. Germline V gives CDR1 DFQATT, CDR2 SNEGSKA (reference sequence). The CDR3 totals 11 residues. Trimming cost V 6 bases and J 1 base; bases outside gene matches: 0.

The chain couples TRBV28 to TRBJ2-7, with D uncertain. CDR1 and CDR2 (germline): MDHEN, SYDVKM. The CDR3 length is 12 residues. Trimming took 5 bases from V and 3 from J, leaving 8 bases between them. In DNA form, the CDR3 reads TGTGCCAGCAGTAGGGTGGACTACGAGCAGTACTTC. Its translation is CASSRVDYEQYF.

This clone was picked up a small number of times. The rearrangement links TRBV10-2 to TRBJ2-7, with D maybe TRBD1 (5 bases). V was pared by 0 bases and J by 5 bases, with 5 bases between. The CDR3 is 12 residues long. Germline values: CDR1 WSHSY, CDR2 SAAADI. The CDR3 sequence: CASSESGDEQYF. For the CDR3, the DNA is TGCGCCAGCAGTGAGTCAGGGGACGAGCAGTACTTC.

This sequence joins TRBV6-5 and TRBJ2-7; TRBD2 aligns across 7 bases. Germline lookup yields CDR1 MNHEY and CDR2 SVGAGI. Trimming cost V 7 bases and J 4 bases; bases outside gene matches: 13. The CDR3 loop spans 15 amino acids. The CDR3 DNA reads TGTGCCAGCACCTATCCCCGGCAGGGAGGGTACGAGCAGTACTTC. Encoded protein: CASTYPRQGGYEQYF.

This clone was detected once. V usage is TRBV15 and J usage is TRBJ2-3; maybe TRBD1 (5 bases). Trimming stripped 0 bases from V and 0 bases from J, with 10 bases between. Germline V gene data show CDR1 as LNHNV and CDR2 as YYDKDF (reference sequence). This CDR3 has 16 amino acids. The CDR3 DNA follows: TGTGCCACCAGCAGAGATCAGGGCCTTAGCACAGATACGCAGTATTTT. Its translation is CATSRDQGLSTDTQYF.

DNA for the CDR3: TGTGCCAGCAGCCAGCCGGTGACGGACAAAAAACTGTTTTTT. Amino acid sequence: CASSQPVTDKKLFF. V gene TRBV5-4 combines with J gene TRBJ1-4, with a possible D match to TRBD1 (5 bases). V lost 4 bases and J lost 9, with 16 bases in between. The V gene's germline CDR1 is SGHNT and CDR2 YYREEE (reference sequence). This CDR3 contains 14 residues.

CDR3 in amino acids: CASSVVGSREETQYF. The CDR3 region has the DNA TGTGCCAGCAGCGTAGTCGGTAGCCGGGAAGAGACCCAGTACTTC. The chain links TRBV9 to TRBJ2-5; D call uncertain. CDR3 length: 15 amino acids. Germline V gene sequence: CDR1 SGDLS, CDR2 YYNGEE. V was cut by 0 bases and J by 3 bases, with 12 bases left in between.

The CDR3 DNA sequence: TGCAGCGTTGCCCCCCGGGGGGACACTGAAGCTTTCTTT. This codes for CSVAPRGDTEAFF. The chain couples TRBV29-1 to TRBJ1-1, with a tentative D call TRBD1 (5 bases). V lost 4 bases and J 3 bases, leaving 12 bases between the germline ends. In germline, CDR1 is SQVTM, CDR2 ANQGSEA. This CDR3 region has 13 residues.

CDR3 sequence reads: CAISESTGVGSKNIQYF. The CDR3 coding sequence is TGTGCCATCAGTGAGTCGACGGGGGTTGGGTCCAAAAACATTCAGTACTTC. This rearrangement joins TRBV10-3 to TRBJ2-4; the D gene is possibly TRBD2 (6 bases). Germline V CDR1 and CDR2: ENHRY, SYGVKD. The length of the CDR3 is 17 residues. The V end lost 0 bases, the J end lost 2 bases, and 14 bases lay between the germline ends.

The V call is TRBV2, the J call TRBJ1-2; tentatively, D is TRBD1 (6 bases). Germline V lookup: CDR1 SNHLY, CDR2 FYNNEI. The V end was cut by 6 bases, the J end by 2 bases, with 10 bases between. CDR3 size: 13 residues. CDR3 bases: TGTGCCAGCAGGGCTGACAGGAACTATGGCTACACCTTC. Translating gives CASRADRNYGYTF. The full variable domain, in which reference TRBV2 and TRBJ1-2 provide the parts outside the CDR3, is EPEVTQTPSHQVTQMGQEVILRCVPISNHLYFYWYRQILGQKVEFLVSFYNNEISEKSEIFDDQFSVERPDGSNFTLKIRSTKLEDSAMYFCASRADRNYGYTFGSGTRLTVV.

This chain uses TRBV7-9 with TRBJ2-7; TRBD2 might be the D (5 bases). Trimming left V 1 base short and J 0 bases short, with 13 bases between. Germline V CDR1 and CDR2: SEHNR, FQNEAQ (reference sequence). CDR3 length equals 16 residues. The CDR3 sequence is CASSLVGGGSSYEQYF. The CDR3 region has the DNA TGTGCCAGCAGCTTAGTCGGCGGAGGAAGCTCCTACGAGCAGTACTTC.

This chain links TRBV19 with TRBJ2-1, with D perhaps TRBD2 (5 bases). Per germline, CDR1 LNHDA and CDR2 SQIVND (reference sequence). CDR3 size: 15 residues. Trimming cost V 3 bases and J 3 bases, with 12 bases left between them. This chain's CDR3 is CASSILREGYNEQFF. CDR3 sequence (DNA): TGTGCCAGTAGTATCTTACGCGAGGGCTACAATGAGCAGTTCTTC.

This chain links TRBV5-1 with TRBJ2-2; 8 nucleotides match TRBD1. The J segment lost 3 bases and the V segment lost 1 base, leaving 14 bases of the junction unmatched. The germline gives CDR1 SGHRS, CDR2 YFSETQ. This CDR3 has 19 residues. DNA of the CDR3: TGCGCCAGCAGCTTGAATGGGGGGCCCAGGGGGCGCGACACCGGGGAGCTGTTTTTT. This gives the protein CASSLNGGPRGRDTGELFF.

The genes are TRBV2 and TRBJ2-2; a possible D gene is TRBD1 (6 bases). Per germline, CDR1 SNHLY and CDR2 FYNNEI. V was pared by 5 bases and J by 5 bases, with 12 bases between. CDR3 length equals 14 residues. The DNA of the CDR3 is TGTGCCAGCAGTCAAATACAGGGTACCGGGGAGCTGTTTTTT. Protein: CASSQIQGTGELFF.